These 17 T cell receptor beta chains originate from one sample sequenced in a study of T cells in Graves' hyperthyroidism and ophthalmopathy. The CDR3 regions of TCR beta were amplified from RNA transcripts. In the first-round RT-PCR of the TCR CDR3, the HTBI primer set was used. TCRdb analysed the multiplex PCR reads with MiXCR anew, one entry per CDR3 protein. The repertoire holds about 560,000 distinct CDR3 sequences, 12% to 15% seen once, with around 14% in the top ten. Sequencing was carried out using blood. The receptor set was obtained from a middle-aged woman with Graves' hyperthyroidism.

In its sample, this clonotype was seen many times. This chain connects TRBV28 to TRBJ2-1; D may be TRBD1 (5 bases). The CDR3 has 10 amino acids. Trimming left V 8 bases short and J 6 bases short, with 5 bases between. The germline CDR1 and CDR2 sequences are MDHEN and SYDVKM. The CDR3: CASGANEQFF. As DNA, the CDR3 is TGTGCCAGCGGGGCCAATGAGCAGTTCTTC.

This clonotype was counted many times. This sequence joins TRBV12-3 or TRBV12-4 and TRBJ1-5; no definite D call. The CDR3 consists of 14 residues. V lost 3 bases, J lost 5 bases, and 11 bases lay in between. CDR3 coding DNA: TGTGCCAGCAGTTTTCGTCAGGCCCATCAGCCCCAGCATTTT. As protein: CASSFRQAHQPQHF.

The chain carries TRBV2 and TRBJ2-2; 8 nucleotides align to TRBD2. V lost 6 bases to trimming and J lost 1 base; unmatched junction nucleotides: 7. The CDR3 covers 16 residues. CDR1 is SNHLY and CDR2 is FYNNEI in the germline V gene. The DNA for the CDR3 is TGTGCCAGCAGCTTGGCACTAGCGGAGAACACCGGGGAGCTGTTTTTT. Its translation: CASSLALAENTGELFF.

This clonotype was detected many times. CDR3 nucleotide sequence: TGTGCCAGCAGTTTTGGTCCGGGCTACGAGCAGTACTTC. The encoded protein is CASSFGPGYEQYF. The rearrangement joins TRBV27 to TRBJ2-7; D gene unclear. The CDR3 extends over 13 amino acids. The V end was cut by 3 bases, the J end by 3 bases, with 9 bases between. Germline values: CDR1 MNHEY, CDR2 SMNVEV (reference sequence).

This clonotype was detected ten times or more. In DNA form, the CDR3 reads TGCAGTGCTAGAAGCGGGAGGTCCTACAATGAGCAGTTCTTC. Translation gives CSARSGRSYNEQFF. This chain connects TRBV20-1 to TRBJ2-1; 9 positions match TRBD2. The CDR3 runs 14 residues. Germline V gene data show CDR1 as DFQATT and CDR2 as SNEGSKA (reference sequence). V was pared by 2 bases and J by 1 base, with 0 bases of the junction left unmatched.

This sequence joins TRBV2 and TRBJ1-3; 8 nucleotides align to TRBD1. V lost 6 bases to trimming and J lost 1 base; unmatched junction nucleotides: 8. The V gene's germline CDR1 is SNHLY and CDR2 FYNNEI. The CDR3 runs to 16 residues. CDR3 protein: CASRTWTGPSGNTIYF. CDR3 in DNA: TGTGCCAGCAGGACATGGACAGGGCCTTCTGGAAACACCATATATTTT.

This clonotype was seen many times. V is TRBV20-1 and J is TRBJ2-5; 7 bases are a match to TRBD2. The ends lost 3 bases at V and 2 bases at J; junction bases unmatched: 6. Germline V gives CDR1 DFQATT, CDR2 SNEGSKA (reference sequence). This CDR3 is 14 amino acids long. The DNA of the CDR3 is TGCAGTGCTAGTATGGGGGGGACTCAAGAGACCCAGTACTTC. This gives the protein CSASMGGTQETQYF.

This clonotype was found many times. The CDR3 nucleotides read TGTGCCAGCAGCCAAGGCCGGGCTCTTGAAGCTTTCTTT. It is translated as CASSQGRALEAFF. This chain connects TRBV3-1 to TRBJ1-1, with no clear D. This CDR3 contains 13 residues. Per germline, CDR1 LGHDT and CDR2 YNNKEL (reference sequence). Trimming took 1 base from V and 7 from J, leaving 10 bases between them.

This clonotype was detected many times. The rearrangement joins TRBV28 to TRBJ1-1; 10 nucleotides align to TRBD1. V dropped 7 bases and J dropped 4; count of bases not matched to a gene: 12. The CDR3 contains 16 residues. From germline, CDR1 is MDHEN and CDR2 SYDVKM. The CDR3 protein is CASTGQGGSWSTEAFF. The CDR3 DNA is TGTGCCAGCACCGGACAGGGGGGATCATGGAGCACTGAAGCTTTCTTT.

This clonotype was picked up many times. CDR3 sequence: CAITPTQREAPYEQYF. The DNA for the CDR3 is TGTGCCATCACTCCGACCCAGCGGGAGGCCCCCTACGAGCAGTACTTC. The chain links TRBV27 to TRBJ2-7, with TRBD2 matching over 9 bases. The CDR3 spans 16 residues. Germline loops: CDR1 MNHEY, CDR2 SMNVEV (reference sequence). Trimming removed 10 bases from V and 2 bases from J; junction bases left unmatched: 15.

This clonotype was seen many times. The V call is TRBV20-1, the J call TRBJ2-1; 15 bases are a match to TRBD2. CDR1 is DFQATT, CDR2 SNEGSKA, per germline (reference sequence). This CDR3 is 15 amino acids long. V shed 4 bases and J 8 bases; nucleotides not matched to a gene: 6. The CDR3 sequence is CSAIGTSGRNDEQFF. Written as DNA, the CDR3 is TGCAGTGCTATCGGGACTAGCGGGAGGAACGATGAGCAGTTCTTC.

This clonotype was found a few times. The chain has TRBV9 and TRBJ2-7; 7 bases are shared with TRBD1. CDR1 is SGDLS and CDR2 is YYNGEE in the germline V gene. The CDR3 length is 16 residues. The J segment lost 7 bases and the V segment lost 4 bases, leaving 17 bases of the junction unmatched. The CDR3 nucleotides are TGTGCCAGCAGCTTAGATTCAGGGGGTTTGGCGGGTGAGCAGTACTTC. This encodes CASSLDSGGLAGEQYF.

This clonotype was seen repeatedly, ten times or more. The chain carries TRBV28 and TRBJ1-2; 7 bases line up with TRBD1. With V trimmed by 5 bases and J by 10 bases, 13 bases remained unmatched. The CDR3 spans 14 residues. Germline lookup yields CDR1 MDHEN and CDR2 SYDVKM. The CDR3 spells CASSPGTARTDYTF. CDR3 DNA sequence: TGTGCCAGCAGTCCGGGGACAGCCCGCACGGACTACACCTTC.

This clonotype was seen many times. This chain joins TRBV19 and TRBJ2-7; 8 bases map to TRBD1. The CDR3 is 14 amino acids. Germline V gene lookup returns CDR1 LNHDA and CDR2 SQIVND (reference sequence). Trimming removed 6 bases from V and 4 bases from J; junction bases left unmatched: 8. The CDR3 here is CASSPTWTGYEQYF. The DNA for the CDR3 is TGTGCCAGTAGCCCTACCTGGACAGGGTACGAGCAGTACTTC.

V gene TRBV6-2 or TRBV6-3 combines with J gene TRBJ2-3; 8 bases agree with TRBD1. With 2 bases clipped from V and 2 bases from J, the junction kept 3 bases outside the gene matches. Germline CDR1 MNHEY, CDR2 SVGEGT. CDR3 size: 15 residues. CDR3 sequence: CASSYGTGTTDTQYF. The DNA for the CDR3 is TGTGCCAGCAGTTACGGGACAGGTACCACAGATACGCAGTATTTT.

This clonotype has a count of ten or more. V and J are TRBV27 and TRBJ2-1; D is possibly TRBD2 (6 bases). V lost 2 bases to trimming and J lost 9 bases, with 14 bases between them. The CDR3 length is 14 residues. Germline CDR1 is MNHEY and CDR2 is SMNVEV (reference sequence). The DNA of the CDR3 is TGTGCCAGCAGTTTACGTCTCGACGGGGGTGAGCAGTTCTTC. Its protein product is CASSLRLDGGEQFF.

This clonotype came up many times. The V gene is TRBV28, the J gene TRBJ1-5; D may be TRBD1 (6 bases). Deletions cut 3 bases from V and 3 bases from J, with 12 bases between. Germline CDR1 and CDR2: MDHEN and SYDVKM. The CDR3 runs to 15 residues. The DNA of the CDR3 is TGTGCCAGCAGTTTGACAGGTACCACCAATCAGCCCCAGCATTTT. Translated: CASSLTGTTNQPQHF.